The next 15 T cell receptor beta chains were all read from a single sample in a study of blood T cell repertoires in COVID-19. This table comes from immunoSEQ multiplex PCR, and its TCRdb copy is limited to in-frame clones, with some not included. This sample has some 250,000 clones, with over 75% found just once. Sequencing was performed on peripheral blood. The receptors originated from a woman of 80 years or more with acute or convalescent COVID-19.

The J gene is TRBJ2-1, the V gene TRBV28, with TRBD2 matching 7 bases. V gave up 1 base and J gave up 8 bases; unmatched junction bases: 8. This CDR3 is built from 15 residues. The germline V gene has CDR1 MDHEN and CDR2 SYDVKM. The CDR3 region has the DNA TGTGCCAGCAGTTTATTAAGCGGGACTGTGGATGAGCAGTTCTTC. Its translation: CASSLLSGTVDEQFF.

This chain links TRBV30 with TRBJ1-2, with a tentative D call TRBD1 (5 bases). Per the germline V gene, CDR1 is GTSNPN and CDR2 is SVGIG (reference sequence). This CDR3 has 13 residues. V was trimmed by 6 bases and J by 5 bases, leaving 16 bases between them. CDR3 in DNA: TGTGCCTGCGGGACTGGTAGGGTTTATGGCTACACCTTC. Its translation is CACGTGRVYGYTF.

The rearrangement uses TRBV4-1 and TRBJ2-7, with D possibly being TRBD1 (6 bases). The germline V gene has CDR1 MGHRA and CDR2 YSYEKL. The CDR3 loop spans 14 amino acids. V shed 2 bases and J shed 2 bases, with 10 bases lying between them. CDR3 nucleotides: TGCGCCAGCAGCCAACTAACAGGGACCTACGAGCAGTACTTC. Translated, it gives CASSQLTGTYEQYF.

V gene TRBV28 combines with J gene TRBJ2-7, with 9 positions matching TRBD1. With 7 bases clipped from V and 2 bases from J, the junction kept 9 bases outside the gene matches. The germline V gene encodes CDR1 MDHEN and CDR2 SYDVKM. The CDR3 consists of 15 residues. CDR3 in amino acids: CASTQQGAITYEQYF. CDR3 DNA: TGTGCCAGCACTCAACAGGGGGCCATTACCTACGAGCAGTACTTC.

The chain couples TRBV12-3 or TRBV12-4 to TRBJ1-3, with no clear D. This CDR3 comprises 12 residues. The V and J ends lost 5 bases and 4 bases respectively, with 6 bases between them. The DNA of the CDR3 is TGTGCCAGCAGTCTACAGGGAAACACCATATATTTT. This translates into CASSLQGNTIYF.

The V gene is TRBV2, the J gene TRBJ2-7; 11 nucleotides agree with TRBD1. CDR1 is SNHLY, CDR2 FYNNEI, per germline. After removal of 4 bases from V and 2 bases from J, the junction contained 4 bases not matched to a gene. The CDR3 consists of 15 residues. The CDR3 spells CASSGPGQGAYEQYF. The CDR3 DNA reads TGTGCCAGCAGTGGTCCGGGACAGGGGGCCTACGAGCAGTACTTC. The variable domain in full, with the rest retrieved from reference TRBV2 and TRBJ2-7, is EPEVTQTPSHQVTQMGQEVILRCVPISNHLYFYWYRQILGQKVEFLVSFYNNEISEKSEIFDDQFSVERPDGSNFTLKIRSTKLEDSAMYFCASSGPGQGAYEQYFGPGTRLTVT.

The chain couples TRBV28 to TRBJ2-3; 8 bases agree with TRBD2. This CDR3 comprises 16 residues. Germline CDR1 MDHEN, CDR2 SYDVKM. V shed 2 bases, J shed 1 base, and the junction held 5 bases outside the gene matches. CDR3 protein: CASSLVAGGGTDTQYF. The CDR3 coding sequence is TGTGCCAGCAGTTTAGTGGCGGGAGGAGGCACAGATACGCAGTATTTT. The full variable domain, rest sourced from reference TRBV28 and TRBJ2-3, is DVKVTQSSRYLVKRTGEKVFLECVQDMDHENMFWYRQDPGLGLRLIYFSYDVKMKEKGDIPEGYSVSREKKERFSLILESASTNQTSMYLCASSLVAGGGTDTQYFGPGTRLTVL.

This chain links TRBV27 with TRBJ1-5; D gene uncertain. Germline values: CDR1 MNHEY, CDR2 SMNVEV (reference sequence). The CDR3 spans 15 residues. Trimming took off 2 bases at V and 7 bases at J, with 15 bases between the two ends. CDR3 residues: CASSLTPHGTQPQHF. CDR3 coding DNA: TGTGCCAGCAGTTTAACCCCTCATGGTACACAGCCCCAGCATTTT.

This clone was seen once. This chain joins TRBV5-1 and TRBJ1-3, with no clear D. Germline V gene data show CDR1 as SGHRS and CDR2 as YFSETQ. V gave up 0 bases and J gave up 3 bases, with 10 bases separating them. CDR3 length: 15 residues. The chain's CDR3 is CASSLEAGNGNTIYF. The CDR3 DNA is TGCGCCAGCAGCTTGGAGGCCGGGAATGGAAACACCATATATTTT.

The chain combines TRBV7-9 with TRBJ2-1, with 9 bases fitting TRBD2. The CDR3 is 14 residues long. CDR1 SEHNR and CDR2 FQNEAQ come from the germline V gene (reference sequence). Trimming at V came to 5 bases and at J to 2 bases, leaving 1 base not matched to a gene. The CDR3 here is CASSPSGTYNEQFF. In nucleotides, the CDR3 is TGTGCCAGCAGCCCTAGCGGGACCTACAATGAGCAGTTCTTC.

The V and J genes are TRBV7-8 and TRBJ2-6; D unclear. Trimming removed 1 base at V and 0 bases at J, with 13 bases between. The germline V gene has CDR1 SGHVS and CDR2 FQNEAQ. CDR3 length: 18 residues. The DNA for the CDR3 is TGTGCCAGCAGCTTAGGGCGCGGCGGCAGCTCTGGGGCCAACGTCCTGACTTTC. It codes for CASSLGRGGSSGANVLTF.

This chain connects TRBV5-1 to TRBJ2-5; TRBD2 matches 11 bases. The ends lost 6 bases at V and 5 bases at J; junction bases unmatched: 6. Germline V gene sequence: CDR1 SGHRS, CDR2 YFSETQ. CDR3 length: 14 amino acids. The CDR3 sequence: CASKTSGTRETQYF. CDR3 coding DNA: TGCGCCAGCAAGACTAGCGGGACACGGGAGACCCAGTACTTC. The variable domain in full, with the rest retrieved from reference TRBV5-1 and TRBJ2-5, is KAGVTQTPRYLIKTRGQQVTLSCSPISGHRSVSWYQQTPGQGLQFLFEYFSETQRNKGNFPGRFSGRQFSNSRSEMNVSTLELGDSALYLCASKTSGTRETQYFGPGTRLLVL.

The chain links TRBV27 to TRBJ1-2, with a tentative D call TRBD1 (6 bases). The ends were cut back, 4 bases at V and 4 bases at J, with 16 bases in the middle. CDR3 length: 15 residues. CDR1 is MNHEY and CDR2 is SMNVEV in the germline V gene (reference sequence). The CDR3, as DNA: TGTGCCAGCAGTTCAGGACAGATGAACCCCTATGGCTACACCTTC. Translation: CASSSGQMNPYGYTF.

The J gene is TRBJ2-5, the V gene TRBV28; D is ambiguous. The length of the CDR3 is 14 residues. Germline lookup yields CDR1 MDHEN and CDR2 SYDVKM. V lost 5 bases, J lost 2 bases, and 12 bases lay in between. The CDR3 nucleotides are TGTGCCAGCAGTATACGGAGATCGCAAGAGACCCAGTACTTC. This encodes CASSIRRSQETQYF.

V and J are TRBV30 and TRBJ1-5; 7 bases are shared with TRBD1. The CDR3 consists of 13 residues. CDR1 and CDR2 (germline): GTSNPN, SVGIG (reference sequence). With 2 bases clipped from V and 5 bases from J, the junction kept 3 bases outside the gene matches. DNA for the CDR3: TGTGCCTGGAGTCCCGACAGGGATCAGCCCCAGCATTTT. Translated: CAWSPDRDQPQHF.